The 4 T cell receptor beta chains in this list originate from one sample, sequenced in a study of cytomegalovirus exposure and HLA in healthy donors. Researchers ran the PCR with 60 Vbeta and 13 Jbeta primers. This table comes from immunoSEQ multiplex PCR, and its TCRdb copy is limited to in-frame clones, with some not included. The table lists 150,000 to 200,000 clones, about two thirds of them singletons. Sequencing was done on a sample of PBMCs. These TCRs come from a woman aged 18-29 years in good health and CMV-seropositive.

The V gene is TRBV4-3, the J gene TRBJ1-2, with 7 bases identical to TRBD1. Looked up from germline, CDR1 is LGHNA and CDR2 is YSLEER. V lost 0 bases to trimming and J lost 0 bases; unmatched junction nucleotides: 10. This CDR3 comprises 18 residues. The DNA of the CDR3 is TGCGCCAGCAGCCAAGATGGGACAGCGGACTTGGCTAACTATGGCTACACCTTC. The encoded protein is CASSQDGTADLANYGYTF.

This sequence joins TRBV2 and TRBJ2-7; D is possibly TRBD2 (6 bases). V was trimmed by 3 bases and J by 0 bases, leaving 12 bases between them. In germline, CDR1 is SNHLY, CDR2 FYNNEI. The CDR3 length is 15 residues. The CDR3 coding sequence is TGTGCCAGCAGTGATTTTAGCGGAAGCTCCTACGAGCAGTACTTC. Translating gives CASSDFSGSSYEQYF.

This clone was counted a single time. The chain couples TRBV5-1 to TRBJ2-7; TRBD2 matches at 7 bases. Germline CDR1 and CDR2: SGHRS and YFSETQ. V dropped 2 bases and J dropped 2; count of bases not matched to a gene: 4. The CDR3 contains 14 residues. CDR3 residues: CASSFGAGPYEQYF. DNA of the CDR3: TGCGCCAGCAGCTTTGGAGCGGGGCCCTACGAGCAGTACTTC.

The chain employs TRBV27 and TRBJ1-3; TRBD1 aligns across 8 bases. V trimming: 6 bases; J trimming: 5 bases; junction bases outside the gene matches: 9. The CDR3 is 15 residues long. Looked up from germline, CDR1 is MNHEY and CDR2 is SMNVEV (reference sequence). CDR3 DNA sequence: TGTGCCAGCAGCCGGACAGGGTCGTGGCGAAACACCATATATTTT. Its translation is CASSRTGSWRNTIYF.